Each of the 27 T cell receptor beta chains below was sequenced from the same sample in a study of T cell repertoires in aging, cancer and after chemotherapy. TCR beta rearrangements were amplified from peripheral blood genomic DNA. Multiplex touch-down PCR with TRB-A/B primers amplified rearranged V-D-J TRB sequences. TCRdb reprocessed the multiplex PCR reads with MiXCR, giving one entry per CDR3 protein. In the table there are 4,000 to 6,000 distinct CDR3 sequences, 38% of which are singletons. The sample consisted of blood. These receptors were collected from a human donor with a blood cancer.

V is TRBV11-1 and J is TRBJ1-6; 10 nucleotides align to TRBD1. CDR1 SGHAT and CDR2 FQDESV come from the germline V gene (reference sequence). The V segment lost 4 bases and the J segment 9 bases; nucleotides outside the gene matches: 6. The CDR3 consists of 15 residues. CDR3 in DNA: TGTGCCAGCAGCTGGGGACAGGGGATCACTTCACCCCTCCACTTT. Protein: CASSWGQGITSPLHF.

This clonotype was picked up a small number of times. The chain uses TRBV6-5 and TRBJ1-2, with no clear D. From germline, CDR1 is MNHEY and CDR2 SVGAGI. The CDR3 runs to 13 residues. Between the trimmed V and J ends, which lost 7 bases and 6 bases, there was a span of 15 bases. The CDR3 sequence is CASNRAGTDGYTF. CDR3 coding DNA: TGTGCCAGCAATCGGGCAGGAACAGATGGCTACACCTTC.

The gene calls are TRBV20-1 and TRBJ2-1; D possibly matches TRBD1 or TRBD2 (5 bases each). Germline V gives CDR1 DFQATT, CDR2 SNEGSKA (reference sequence). The CDR3 loop spans 16 amino acids. V was clipped by 0 bases and J by 7 bases, with 19 bases between them. CDR3 residues: CSARELGRGPGNEQFF. CDR3 bases: TGCAGTGCTAGAGAGTTGGGCCGGGGCCCAGGGAATGAGCAGTTCTTC.

The DNA of the CDR3 is TGTGCCAGCGGAGGTGGGGGACAGGGGTATTTTGAGGGCTACACCTTC. Translation: CASGGGGQGYFEGYTF. The chain is built from TRBV27 and TRBJ1-2, with 10 bases aligning to TRBD1. The germline gives CDR1 MNHEY, CDR2 SMNVEV (reference sequence). The CDR3 runs to 16 residues. V was pared by 8 bases and J by 8 bases, with 17 bases of the junction left unmatched.

This clonotype is judged large (0.1 to 1%). The chain combines TRBV19 with TRBJ2-7; a possible D gene is TRBD1 (6 bases). The CDR3 contains 13 residues. With 6 bases removed from V and 3 bases from J, the gap between germline ends came to 12 bases. Germline V gene lookup returns CDR1 LNHDA and CDR2 SQIVND (reference sequence). CDR3 protein: CASSMGQLYEQYF. CDR3 in DNA: TGTGCCAGTAGCATGGGACAACTCTACGAGCAGTACTTC. The complete variable domain, with remaining parts taken from reference TRBV19 and TRBJ2-7, reads DGGITQSPKYLFRKEGQNVTLSCEQNLNHDAMYWYRQDPGQGLRLIYYSQIVNDFQKGDIAEGYSVSREKKESFPLTVTSAQKNPTAFYLCASSMGQLYEQYFGPGTRLTVT.

This clonotype turned up a few times. The chain links TRBV12-3 or TRBV12-4 to TRBJ2-1, with 13 nucleotides matching TRBD2. The V gene end was trimmed by 3 bases and the J gene end by 7 bases; junction bases not matched to a gene: 6. This CDR3 contains 16 residues. The CDR3 is CASSFPGLAGLNEQFF. The CDR3 nucleotides read TGTGCCAGCAGTTTTCCGGGACTAGCGGGGTTGAATGAGCAGTTCTTC.

This sequence joins TRBV20-1 and TRBJ2-7, with no clear D. The CDR3 has 12 amino acids. Germline CDR1 and CDR2: DFQATT and SNEGSKA (reference sequence). Trimming took off 3 bases at V and 5 bases at J, with 11 bases between the two ends. The CDR3, as DNA: TGCAGTGCTAGGCGGCAGTTTAACGAGCAGTACTTC. Protein sequence: CSARRQFNEQYF.

This sequence joins TRBV13 and TRBJ2-1, with D uncertain. V was pared by 1 base and J by 6 bases, with 10 bases between. The germline gives CDR1 PRHDT, CDR2 FYEKMQ (reference sequence). This CDR3 is built from 14 residues. The CDR3 reads CASSLEVASNEQFF. In DNA form, the CDR3 reads TGTGCCAGCAGCTTAGAAGTGGCCAGCAATGAGCAGTTCTTC.

CDR3 in amino acids: CSANRAASYEQYF. CDR3 coding DNA: TGCAGTGCTAACCGGGCAGCCTCCTACGAGCAGTACTTC. The chain has TRBV20-1 and TRBJ2-7; D is uncertain. V gave up 4 bases and J gave up 0 bases, with 10 bases separating them. The CDR3 spans 13 residues. From germline, CDR1 is DFQATT and CDR2 SNEGSKA (reference sequence).

The chain combines TRBV19 with TRBJ2-1; 7 bases fit TRBD2. This CDR3 spans 15 amino acids. Germline-derived CDR1 and CDR2 are LNHDA and SQIVND (reference sequence). The junction had 8 bases not matched to a gene; V was cut back by 0 bases and J by 9 bases. The CDR3 nucleotides read TGTGCCAGTAGTATAGATCCTGGGGGGGTAAGTGAGCAGTTCTTC. Its protein is CASSIDPGGVSEQFF.

The chain has TRBV6-5 and TRBJ2-4; D may be TRBD2 (5 bases). V shed 6 bases and J shed 0 bases, with 6 bases lying between them. Germline CDR1 reads MNHEY; CDR2 reads SVGAGI. The CDR3 loop spans 13 amino acids. The CDR3 reads CASSREAKNIQYF. The DNA for the CDR3 is TGTGCCAGCAGCCGGGAAGCCAAAAACATTCAGTACTTC.

The chain carries TRBV6-6 and TRBJ1-6; D is uncertain. The germline gives CDR1 MNHNY, CDR2 SVGAGI (reference sequence). V lost 3 bases, J lost 8 bases, and 8 bases lay in between. The CDR3 consists of 13 residues. CDR3 sequence: CASSYPGDSPLHF. The CDR3 DNA reads TGTGCCAGCAGTTATCCCGGGGATTCACCCCTCCACTTT.

This clonotype was counted between two and nine times. V is TRBV7-6 and J is TRBJ2-3; 8 bases line up with TRBD1. The CDR3 is made up of 17 amino acids. The germline CDR1 and CDR2 sequences are SGHVS and FNYEAQ. Trimming at V came to 1 base and at J to 2 bases, leaving 8 bases not matched to a gene. CDR3 in amino acids: CASSLVSRQGYTDTQYF. The CDR3 nucleotides are TGTGCCAGCAGCTTAGTCAGTCGACAGGGGTACACAGATACGCAGTATTTT. Variable domain in full (rest from reference TRBV7-6 and TRBJ2-3): GAGVSQSPRYKVTKRGQDVALRCDPISGHVSLYWYRQALGQGPEFLTYFNYEAQQDKSGLPNDRFSAERPEGSISTLTIQRTEQRDSAMYRCASSLVSRQGYTDTQYFGPGTRLTVL.

The chain joins TRBV6-5 to TRBJ2-7; 9 nucleotides agree with TRBD1. The CDR3 totals 15 residues. The germline V gene has CDR1 MNHEY and CDR2 SVGAGI. Trimming removed 6 bases from V and 3 bases from J; junction bases left unmatched: 9. The CDR3 protein is CASSRVGTGRYEQYF. The CDR3 DNA sequence: TGTGCCAGCAGCCGAGTGGGGACAGGGCGCTACGAGCAGTACTTC.

The CDR3 protein is CSASTDRTSTDTQYF. For the CDR3, the DNA is TGCAGTGCTTCGACAGACAGGACTAGCACAGATACGCAGTATTTT. This chain links TRBV20-1 with TRBJ2-3; D possibly corresponds to TRBD1 (6 bases). Per the germline V gene, CDR1 is DFQATT and CDR2 is SNEGSKA (reference sequence). Trimming took off 5 bases at V and 0 bases at J, with 15 bases between the two ends. The CDR3 has 15 residues.

The V and J genes are TRBV27 and TRBJ2-1, with 7 bases matching TRBD2. V was pared by 5 bases and J by 7 bases, with 8 bases of the junction left unmatched. Germline V gives CDR1 MNHEY, CDR2 SMNVEV (reference sequence). The CDR3 consists of 14 residues. CDR3 region: CASSTGTTWNEQFF. Here the CDR3 DNA reads TGTGCCAGCAGTACCGGGACTACCTGGAATGAGCAGTTCTTC.

V is TRBV5-6 and J is TRBJ2-3; D remains ambiguous. The germline V gene has CDR1 SGHDT and CDR2 YYEEEE. Trimming stripped 1 base from V and 1 base from J, with 13 bases between. There are 16 residues in the CDR3. CDR3 region: CASSLWVLPGTDTQYF. CDR3 sequence (DNA): TGTGCCAGCAGCTTGTGGGTGCTCCCCGGCACAGATACGCAGTATTTT.

The chain links TRBV30 to TRBJ2-4; TRBD2 matches at 8 bases. Germline-derived CDR1 and CDR2 are GTSNPN and SVGIG (reference sequence). V was clipped by 4 bases and J by 6 bases; unmatched bases: 5. The CDR3 runs to 13 residues. Written as DNA, the CDR3 is TGTGCCTGGACGGGGGGGGCGACAAACATTCAGTACTTC. This gives the protein CAWTGGATNIQYF.

V usage is TRBV5-6 and J usage is TRBJ2-7; D is ambiguous. CDR1 and CDR2 from the germline V gene are SGHDT and YYEEEE. The CDR3 has 17 amino acids. Trimming removed 2 bases from V and 0 bases from J, with 18 bases in between. The CDR3 DNA is TGTGCCAGCAGCTTCTTTCTAACCGGTCGTAGCTCCTACGAGCAGTACGTC. Translated, it gives CASSFFLTGRSSYEQYV.

The rearrangement joins TRBV20-1 to TRBJ2-7; D is ambiguous. The V end was cut by 7 bases, the J end by 0 bases, with 19 bases between. The germline V gene encodes CDR1 DFQATT and CDR2 SNEGSKA (reference sequence). The CDR3 loop spans 15 amino acids. The CDR3 sequence: CSGPPGQEDSYEQYF. CDR3 DNA: TGCAGTGGACCACCTGGGCAGGAAGACTCCTACGAGCAGTACTTC.

The genes are TRBV7-6 and TRBJ1-1; a weak D match, TRBD1 (5 bases). The germline V and J ends were trimmed by 5 bases and 7 bases, with 14 bases remaining between them. Germline CDR1 SGHVS, CDR2 FNYEAQ. The length of the CDR3 is 13 residues. As DNA, the CDR3 is TGTGCCAGCAGCCCAAATCAGGGATTTGAAGCTTTCTTT. Amino acids: CASSPNQGFEAFF.

This clonotype was seen a handful of times. The V and J genes are TRBV5-6 and TRBJ2-1, with 7 bases fitting TRBD2. This CDR3 has 15 amino acids. CDR1 is SGHDT, CDR2 YYEEEE, per germline. V was clipped by 4 bases and J by 8 bases; unmatched bases: 12. CDR3 loop: CASSPGGMGGYEQFF. In nucleotides, the CDR3 is TGTGCCAGCAGCCCCGGGGGGATGGGTGGATATGAGCAGTTCTTC.

The J gene is TRBJ2-7, the V gene TRBV20-1; 10 nucleotides line up with TRBD1. Trimming at V came to 4 bases and at J to 6 bases, leaving 21 bases not matched to a gene. Per germline, CDR1 DFQATT and CDR2 SNEGSKA (reference sequence). The CDR3 is made up of 18 amino acids. The CDR3 nucleotides read TGCAGTGCTATGTTGCCGGGTATCTGGGGACAGGGGATGCGCGAGCAGTACTTC. Translating it yields CSAMLPGIWGQGMREQYF.

In its sample, this clonotype was seen a few times. This chain joins TRBV6-5 and TRBJ1-5, with D uncertain. The length of the CDR3 is 13 residues. CDR1 is MNHEY and CDR2 is SVGAGI in the germline V gene. The V and J ends lost 5 bases and 0 bases respectively, with 5 bases between them. The CDR3 DNA follows: TGTGCCAGCAGTGGGAATAGCAATCAGCCCCAGCATTTT. Its translation is CASSGNSNQPQHF.

The rearrangement uses TRBV12-3 or TRBV12-4 and TRBJ1-5, with D possibly TRBD1 on 5 matching bases. The V and J ends lost 3 bases and 6 bases respectively, with 24 bases between them. The CDR3 has 18 residues. The CDR3 loop reads CASSFFGGVPPLGQPQHF. The CDR3 DNA follows: TGTGCCAGCAGTTTTTTTGGGGGGGTCCCCCCCCTCGGTCAGCCCCAGCATTTT.

The gene calls are TRBV30 and TRBJ2-3, with a weak D call TRBD2 (6 bases). Germline V CDR1 and CDR2: GTSNPN, SVGIG (reference sequence). The germline V and J ends were trimmed by 4 bases and 6 bases, with 11 bases remaining between them. The CDR3 runs 12 residues. The CDR3 protein is CAWNGGGDTQYF. The CDR3 DNA reads TGTGCCTGGAACGGGGGAGGCGATACGCAGTATTTT.

The rearrangement links TRBV24-1 to TRBJ1-2; 9 bases line up with TRBD1. There are 15 residues in the CDR3. V was clipped by 4 bases and J by 4 bases; unmatched bases: 6. Germline assignment: CDR1 KGHDR and CDR2 SFDVKD. CDR3: CATSDPGQGLYGYTF. CDR3 in DNA: TGTGCCACCAGTGACCCGGGACAGGGACTCTATGGCTACACCTTC.